Following are 7 T cell receptor beta chains from one sample sequenced in a study of cytomegalovirus exposure and HLA in healthy donors. Assay: immunoSEQ multiplex PCR; the TCRdb copy retains only in-frame clones and omits some. The table has 250,000 or so clones, around nine tenths seen once; the top ten hold 2.6%. The sequenced sample was PBMCs. All receptors derive from a man between 18 and 35 years old in good health and CMV-seronegative.

V usage is TRBV6-8 and J usage is TRBJ2-5; no clear D. The V gene's germline CDR1 is MNHGY and CDR2 SAAAGT. The CDR3 consists of 13 residues. Deletions cut 8 bases from V and 3 bases from J, with 13 bases between. Here the CDR3 reads CASSDGAEETQYF. DNA for the CDR3: TGTGCCAGCTCTGACGGAGCAGAAGAGACCCAGTACTTC.

This clone is a singleton in its sample. V and J are TRBV11-2 and TRBJ2-4; 9 nucleotides agree with TRBD1. The V and J ends lost 5 bases and 9 bases, in that order; junction bases with no gene match: 8. The CDR3 runs to 14 residues. Germline values: CDR1 SGHAT, CDR2 FQNNGV. DNA for the CDR3: TGTGCCAGCAGCCCGGACAGGGGATATGGCATTCAGTACTTC. It yields the protein CASSPDRGYGIQYF.

J is TRBJ1-2 and V is TRBV30, with 7 bases identical to TRBD1. V dropped 1 base and J dropped 2; count of bases not matched to a gene: 1. Germline V gene data show CDR1 as GTSNPN and CDR2 as SVGIG (reference sequence). The CDR3 contains 13 residues. This chain's CDR3 is CAWSDRGNYGYTF. The CDR3 nucleotides are TGTGCCTGGAGTGACAGGGGAAACTATGGCTACACCTTC.

The table lists this clone with a few counts. The chain combines TRBV28 with TRBJ1-5, with D perhaps matching TRBD1 (5 bases). Between the trimmed V and J ends, which lost 5 bases and 5 bases, there was a span of 19 bases. The CDR3 length is 16 residues. Germline CDR1 MDHEN, CDR2 SYDVKM. For the CDR3, the DNA is TGTGCCAGCAGTCCCTTGACCGGGGGGATGGATCAGCCCCAGCATTTT. Translating it yields CASSPLTGGMDQPQHF.

The rearrangement joins TRBV5-1 to TRBJ2-1; unclear D gene. The CDR3 has 13 amino acids. With 0 bases removed from V and 6 bases from J, the gap between germline ends came to 7 bases. Per germline, CDR1 SGHRS and CDR2 YFSETQ. The DNA of the CDR3 is TGCGCCAGCAGCTTGGGACTGAGCAATGAGCAGTTCTTC. Residues: CASSLGLSNEQFF.

This rearrangement joins TRBV5-1 to TRBJ2-5, with TRBD2 as a possible D gene (6 bases). V gave up 1 base and J gave up 0 bases, with 13 bases separating them. Germline-derived CDR1 and CDR2 are SGHRS and YFSETQ. The CDR3 is 16 amino acids. The CDR3 DNA sequence: TGCGCCAGCAGCTTGACGGGGGAGGTGTACCAAGAGACCCAGTACTTC. Its translation is CASSLTGEVYQETQYF. Combining the CDR3 with reference TRBV5-1 and TRBJ2-5 gives the whole variable domain KAGVTQTPRYLIKTRGQQVTLSCSPISGHRSVSWYQQTPGQGLQFLFEYFSETQRNKGNFPGRFSGRQFSNSRSEMNVSTLELGDSALYLCASSLTGEVYQETQYFGPGTRLLVL.

This clone was seen only once. The chain links TRBV29-1 to TRBJ2-7; possibly TRBD2 for D (6 bases). Germline loops: CDR1 SQVTM, CDR2 ANQGSEA. This CDR3 has 13 amino acids. V shed 7 bases and J shed 2 bases, with 15 bases lying between them. The CDR3 is CSARTSSTYEQYF. For the CDR3, the DNA is TGCAGCGCCAGAACTAGCAGCACCTACGAGCAGTACTTC.